The 24 T cell receptor beta chains given below trace back to one sample, sequenced in a study of T cells in women clearing cervical HPV infection. The assay was immunoSEQ multiplex PCR, and TCRdb's table has in-frame clones only and misses some. In total, the table holds around 31,000 clones. Sequenced material: blood buffy coat. These receptors originate from a woman between 18 and 69 years old with a cervical HPV16 infection that either progressed to CIN3+ or cleared (not recorded which).

This CDR3 is CASAEINEQFF. CDR3 bases read: TGTGCCAGCGCAGAGATCAATGAG. The chain has TRBV2 and TRBJ2-1, with unresolved D. Read sequence stops 3 residues before the CDR3 end, and the germline J gene provides the missing end. Deletions cut 8 bases from V and 6 bases from J, with 8 bases between. This CDR3 comprises 11 residues. The germline V gene has CDR1 SNHLY and CDR2 FYNNEI.

Of note for this clone: The CDR3 is cut off 3 residues early in the read; its end comes from the germline J gene. J is TRBJ1-2 and V is TRBV7-2; D possibly corresponds to TRBD1 (6 bases). The length of the CDR3 is 14 residues. Germline loops: CDR1 SGHTA, CDR2 FQGNSA. The part of the CDR3 DNA that was read is TGTGCCAGCAGCTTAGGGACAGTCTTCTACGAC. It is translated as CASSLGTVFYD. The full-length CDR3 reads as CASSLGTVFYDYTF.

With respect to this clone: The DNA ends 3 residues before the CDR3 does, and the rest of the CDR3 is filled in from the germline J gene. The chain employs TRBV5-8 and TRBJ1-5; no clear D gene. V lost 1 base and J 4 bases, leaving 3 bases between the germline ends. This CDR3 region has 12 residues. CDR1 is SGHTS, CDR2 YDEGEE, per germline. The CDR3 protein is CASSLLNQPQHF. The sequenced CDR3 bases are TGTGCCAGCAGCTTGCTGAATCAGCCC. The full variable domain, in which reference TRBV5-8 and TRBJ1-5 provide the parts outside the CDR3, is EAGVTQSPTHLIKTRGQQATLRCSPISGHTSVYWYQQALGLGLQFLLWYDEGEERNRGNFPPRFSGRQFPNYSSELNVNALELEDSALYLCASSLLNQPQHFGDGTRLSIL.

As for this clone: The read falls 3 residues short of the CDR3 end, and the missing part is taken from the germline J gene. This chain connects TRBV2 to TRBJ1-2, with D possibly being TRBD1 (5 bases). The germline V gene encodes CDR1 SNHLY and CDR2 FYNNEI. The length of the CDR3 is 16 residues. The CDR3 reads CASSAGTSGGTNDYTF. The sequenced part of the CDR3 DNA is TGTGCCAGCAGTGCTGGGACTAGCGGGGGTACTAACGAC.

In the case of this clone: The CDR3 extends 3 residues past the end of the read, so its final part is completed from the germline J gene. The genes are TRBV11-2 and TRBJ1-2, with 8 nucleotides matching TRBD1. V dropped 5 bases and J dropped 3; count of bases not matched to a gene: 2. CDR1 SGHAT and CDR2 FQNNGV come from the germline V gene. CDR3 length equals 13 residues. CDR3 amino acids: CASSPTGDYGYTF. Incomplete CDR3 DNA: TGTGCCAGCAGCCCGACAGGGGACTATGGC.

In the case of this clone: One end of the junction is discordant with germline, which a read error may explain. The read ends 3 residues early relative to the CDR3; the germline J gene fills the gap. Other nucleotide sequences in the sample specify the same CDR3. The chain joins TRBV5-1 to TRBJ1-3; the match to TRBD1 covers 10 bases. The CDR3 is made up of 16 amino acids. Germline CDR1 is SGHRS and CDR2 is YFSETQ. The CDR3 loop is CASSLVDRGSGNTIYF. CDR3 DNA, as far as it was read: TGCGCCAGCAGCTTGGTGGACAGGGGGTCTGGAAACACA.

Remarks on this clone: The sequence runs out 3 residues before the end of the CDR3; the remainder is reconstructed from the germline J gene. The chain uses TRBV20-1 and TRBJ1-2; D is possibly TRBD1 (6 bases). This CDR3 region has 15 residues. Looked up from germline, CDR1 is DFQATT and CDR2 is SNEGSKA (reference sequence). V was clipped by 6 bases and J by 0 bases, with 17 bases between them. The CDR3 bases that were read are TGCAGTGCCCCTCCCCGGACAGTAGCTAACTATGGC. Amino acid sequence: CSAPPRTVANYG. The full CDR3 protein is CSAPPRTVANYGYTF.

Regarding this clone: Read sequence stops 3 residues before the CDR3 end, and the germline J gene provides the missing end. The genes are TRBV19 and TRBJ2-7, with D tentatively TRBD1 (7 bases). The germline V gene encodes CDR1 LNHDA and CDR2 SQIVND (reference sequence). CDR3 length: 15 residues. V lost 3 bases and J lost 3, with 15 bases in between. The sequenced part of the CDR3 DNA is TGTGCCAGTAGTATGGAGGGGGCAGGGGGCTACGAG. As protein: CASSMEGAGGYE. The complete CDR3 protein is CASSMEGAGGYEQYF.

As for this clone: The CDR3 end is not reached by the read, which stops 3 residues before it; the germline J gene fills it in. This chain links TRBV7-2 with TRBJ2-2; 10 positions agree with TRBD1. Trimming took 1 base from V and 5 from J; bases not matched to a gene: 1. The CDR3 runs to 15 residues. The germline CDR1 and CDR2 sequences are SGHTA and FQGNSA. The sequenced part of the CDR3 DNA is TGTGCCAGCAGCTTAGGACAGGGGGCGACCGGGGAG. It specifies CASSLGQGATGE. The CDR3 reads in full as CASSLGQGATGELFF.

For this clone: The CDR3 goes on 3 residues after the read ends, and that part is filled in from the germline J gene. The chain carries TRBV19 and TRBJ2-2; D is uncertain. The CDR3 consists of 15 residues. Per the germline V gene, CDR1 is LNHDA and CDR2 is SQIVND (reference sequence). CDR3 DNA, as far as it was read: TGTGCCAGTAGTATAGCGGCAGGAGCTAATGAAAAG. The encoded protein is CASSIAAGANEK. The whole CDR3 protein is CASSIAAGANEKLFF.

With regard to this clone: Coverage ceases 3 residues before the CDR3 finishes, and the germline J gene fills in the end. J is TRBJ1-2 and V is TRBV30; a possible D gene is TRBD1 (5 bases). The CDR3 sequence is 13 residues long. The germline V gene has CDR1 GTSNPN and CDR2 SVGIG (reference sequence). The sequenced CDR3 bases are TGTGCCTGGAGTGTAAGGGGCGCGGGGGGC. Amino acids: CAWSVRGAGG. The complete CDR3 reads CAWSVRGAGGYTF. Variable domain in full (rest from reference TRBV30 and TRBJ1-2): SQTIHQWPATLVQPVGSPLSLECTVEGTSNPNLYWYRQAAGRGLQLLFYSVGIGQISSEVPQNLSASRPQDRQFILSSKKLLLSDSGFYLCAWSVRGAGGYTFGSGTRLTVV.

Worth noting for this clone: The read halts 3 residues ahead of the CDR3 end, with the missing end drawn from the germline J gene. The V gene is TRBV30, the J gene TRBJ1-4, with 7 bases lining up with TRBD1. Per the germline V gene, CDR1 is GTSNPN and CDR2 is SVGIG (reference sequence). The CDR3 length is 15 residues. This chain's CDR3 is CAWSWDSSYNSPLFF. The DNA read from the CDR3 is TGTGCCTGGAGTTGGGACAGCTCCTATAATTCACCA.

Details on this clone: The read ends 3 residues early relative to the CDR3; the germline J gene fills the gap. This chain connects TRBV20-1 to TRBJ2-5; tentative D call: TRBD1 (6 bases). Germline CDR1 DFQATT, CDR2 SNEGSKA (reference sequence). This CDR3 region has 12 residues. With 4 bases removed from V and 0 bases from J, the gap between germline ends came to 6 bases. The chain's CDR3 is CSATGDQETQYF. The CDR3 bases that were read are TGCAGTGCTACAGGGGACCAAGAGACC.

With regard to this clone: Read sequence stops 3 residues before the CDR3 end, and the germline J gene provides the missing end. The chain is built from TRBV2 and TRBJ2-5, with D possibly matching TRBD1 (5 bases). Deletions cut 5 bases from V and 4 bases from J, with 8 bases between. This CDR3 comprises 12 residues. CDR1 SNHLY and CDR2 FYNNEI come from the germline V gene. The CDR3 DNA, read in part, is TGTGCCAGCAGTCAGGGCGGAGAGACC. It yields the protein CASSQGGET. The entire CDR3 reads CASSQGGETQYF.

CDR3 DNA, as far as it was read: TGCGCCAGCCGCGAACCAGGGCTTGGGGAGACA. Translated: CASREPGLGET. The whole CDR3 protein reads CASREPGLGETAFF. The chain has TRBV5-1 and TRBJ1-1, with D perhaps matching TRBD1 (5 bases). Read data end 3 residues before the CDR3 end; the end is taken from the germline J gene. CDR1 is SGHRS and CDR2 is YFSETQ in the germline V gene. The CDR3 runs 14 residues.

As regards this clone: The read ends 3 residues shy of where the CDR3 ends; the end is completed using the germline J gene. The chain joins TRBV5-6 to TRBJ1-2; the D gene is possibly TRBD1 (5 bases). This CDR3 spans 15 amino acids. The germline gives CDR1 SGHDT, CDR2 YYEEEE. Incomplete CDR3 DNA: TGTGCCAGCAGCTTAGGTCGACGGGACTCCTACGAC. Protein: CASSLGRRDSYD. The whole CDR3 reads CASSLGRRDSYDYTF.

The DNA read from the CDR3 is TGTGCCAGCAGGACAGGGAACAGGGACTATGGC. It is translated as CASRTGNRDYG. The whole CDR3 protein reads CASRTGNRDYGYTF. The chain couples TRBV2 to TRBJ1-2, with TRBD1 identical over 7 bases. Read coverage stops 3 residues before the CDR3 terminus; the germline J gene supplies the remainder. V lost 6 bases to trimming and J lost 3 bases; unmatched junction nucleotides: 7. Germline-derived CDR1 and CDR2 are SNHLY and FYNNEI. CDR3 size: 14 residues. The full variable domain, its missing parts supplied by reference TRBV2 and TRBJ1-2, is EPEVTQTPSHQVTQMGQEVILRCVPISNHLYFYWYRQILGQKVEFLVSFYNNEISEKSEIFDDQFSVERPDGSNFTLKIRSTKLEDSAMYFCASRTGNRDYGYTFGSGTRLTVV.

To note about this clone: Read coverage stops 3 residues before the CDR3 terminus; the germline J gene supplies the remainder. The chain has TRBV7-9 and TRBJ2-3; TRBD2 matches 9 bases. The CDR3 totals 15 residues. CDR1 is SEHNR and CDR2 is FQNEAQ in the germline V gene (reference sequence). The CDR3 reads CASSLGGGGSETQYF. The part of the CDR3 DNA that was read is TGTGCCAGCAGCTTGGGCGGGGGGGGGAGTGAGACG.

Partial CDR3 DNA: TGTGCCAGCAGCTTCTTCGGGGGGGCCCCACAGCCC. It specifies CASSFFGGAPQP. The complete CDR3 protein is CASSFFGGAPQPQHF. V is TRBV7-9 and J is TRBJ1-5; a weak D match, TRBD1 (6 bases). The read ends 3 residues shy of where the CDR3 ends; the end is completed using the germline J gene. Trimming took off 3 bases at V and 7 bases at J, with 16 bases between the two ends. This CDR3 has 15 amino acids. Per germline, CDR1 SEHNR and CDR2 FQNEAQ (reference sequence).

Regarding this clone: The junction departs from germline at one end; a sequencing error may be responsible. The read comes to an end 3 residues before the CDR3 does, leaving the germline J gene to fill in the end. The sample contains more than one DNA sequence encoding this CDR3. V gene TRBV10-3 combines with J gene TRBJ1-3; 8 nucleotides match TRBD1. The CDR3 is made up of 18 amino acids. Per germline, CDR1 ENHRY and CDR2 SYGVKD. The CDR3 loop is CAISDLGTGAVSGNTIYF. The CDR3 DNA, read in part, is TGTGCCATCAGTGACCTTGGGACAGGAGCCGTCTCTGGAAACACA.

With respect to this clone: The read finishes 3 residues shy of the CDR3 end, and the germline J gene is used to complete it. The chain links TRBV7-9 to TRBJ1-4; a possible D gene is TRBD1 (5 bases). CDR3 length: 15 amino acids. Germline CDR1 reads SEHNR; CDR2 reads FQNEAQ (reference sequence). CDR3 bases read: TGTGCCAGCAGCCACGGGCCCTCTGGGGCCAACGTA. As protein: CASSHGPSGANV. The CDR3, in full, reads CASSHGPSGANVLFF.

In the case of this clone: The observed sequence ends 3 residues before the CDR3 terminus, with the missing tail filled in from the germline J gene. V usage is TRBV5-1 and J usage is TRBJ2-7; 11 bases map to TRBD2. This CDR3 is 14 amino acids long. Germline V gene sequence: CDR1 SGHRS, CDR2 YFSETQ. V gave up 6 bases and J gave up 1 base; unmatched junction bases: 3. The CDR3 bases that were read are TGCGCCAGCACTACTAGCGGGAGTTCCTACGAG. The encoded protein is CASTTSGSSYE. The complete CDR3 protein is CASTTSGSSYEQYF.

Remarks on this clone: The read is 3 residues too short to cover the CDR3 end, so that end is filled in from the germline J gene. The rearrangement uses TRBV5-6 and TRBJ1-2; D remains unclear. CDR1 SGHDT and CDR2 YYEEEE come from the germline V gene. The CDR3 consists of 14 residues. The CDR3 bases that were read are TGTGCCAGCAGTCGTGGACTAGTAAAAGATACC. Encoded protein: CASSRGLVKDT. The CDR3 as a whole reads CASSRGLVKDTYTF. Supplemented by reference TRBV5-6 and TRBJ1-2, the full variable domain reads DAGVTQSPTHLIKTRGQQVTLRCSPKSGHDTVSWYQQALGQGPQFIFQYYEEEERQRGNFPDRFSGHQFPNYSSELNVNALLLGDSALYLCASSRGLVKDTYTFGSGTRLTVV.

About this clone itself: The CDR3 end is not reached by the read, which stops 3 residues before it; the germline J gene fills it in. The chain joins TRBV5-1 to TRBJ2-3, with TRBD2 matching 11 bases. The CDR3 contains 15 residues. Germline CDR1 is SGHRS and CDR2 is YFSETQ. J was trimmed by 5 bases and V by 2 bases; bases with no gene match: 4. Here the CDR3 reads CASSFSGGARDTQYF. Partial CDR3 DNA: TGCGCCAGCAGCTTTAGCGGGGGGGCCAGAGATACG. Supplemented by reference TRBV5-1 and TRBJ2-3, the full variable domain reads KAGVTQTPRYLIKTRGQQVTLSCSPISGHRSVSWYQQTPGQGLQFLFEYFSETQRNKGNFPGRFSGRQFSNSRSEMNVSTLELGDSALYLCASSFSGGARDTQYFGPGTRLTVL.